Sequencing of this TCR beta chain was carried out in a study of T-cell reconstitution after alpha-beta-depleted transplantation in children. Using unique molecular identifiers, the investigators prepared the TCRbeta library. TCRdb reprocessed the PCR reads via MiXCR and lists one record per CDR3 protein. This sample yields around 600,000 distinct CDR3 sequences, of which around 16% are seen a single time; approximately 1.1% belongs to the top ten. The CDR3 is 15 residues long. Trimming shortened V by 1 base and J by 4 bases, and 13 bases separated the two germline ends. Germline V gene sequence: CDR1 LNHNV, CDR2 YYDKDF (reference sequence). This clonotype was found a few times.

This rearrangement joins TRBV15 to TRBJ1-2; tentatively, D is TRBD1 (5 bases). The TCR was taken from a human donor who donated a stem cell graft to a child with acute myeloid leukemia. The sample in question was PBMCs from the stem cell graft donor, obtained from the stem cell graft. The CDR3 region has the DNA TGTGCCACCAGCAGAGCCTTGGGGGGAAGCTATGGCTACACCTTC. It encodes CATSRALGGSYGYTF.